This entry lists 28 T cell receptor beta chains sequenced from one sample in a study of shared clonotypes between healthy human individuals. Clones were read by immunoSEQ multiplex PCR, and TCRdb kept only the in-frame ones, dropping some. The sample has roughly 2.2 million clones, 85% to 95% seen once. The sample consisted of naive CD4+ T cells from PBMCs. Subset described: CD45RA+ positively selected. The source is a man in his late teens or twenties in good health. Some clones in this sample may be carry-over from other donors' samples.

This sequence joins TRBV2 and TRBJ1-5, with 8 bases that match TRBD1. The ends lost 7 bases at V and 6 bases at J; junction bases unmatched: 11. The germline V gene encodes CDR1 SNHLY and CDR2 FYNNEI. CDR3 length equals 15 residues. This chain's CDR3 is CASTPGQGAGQPQHF. Here the CDR3 DNA reads TGTGCCAGCACCCCAGGGCAGGGGGCAGGTCAGCCCCAGCATTTT.

Notes on this clone: This sample includes further DNA sequences coding for the same CDR3. This chain uses TRBV18 with TRBJ1-4, with 7 bases identical to TRBD1. There are 14 residues in the CDR3. In germline, CDR1 is KGHSH, CDR2 LQKENI. The junction had 2 bases not matched to a gene; V was cut back by 0 bases and J by 7 bases. The CDR3 coding sequence is TGTGCCAGCTCACCACCACCAGGGGGTGAAAAACTGTTTTTT. Its protein is CASSPPPGGEKLFF.

To note about this clone: The identical CDR3 is also encoded by other nucleotide sequences in the sample. V is TRBV28 and J is TRBJ1-2; D is ambiguous. V was pared by 5 bases and J by 4 bases, with 8 bases between. This CDR3 has 12 residues. The germline CDR1 and CDR2 sequences are MDHEN and SYDVKM. CDR3 protein: CASSPPGYGYTF. The DNA for the CDR3 is TGTGCCAGCAGTCCCCCTGGCTATGGCTACACCTTC.

The CDR3 DNA reads TGTGCCAGCAGCTTAGTTTCAGCCGGAAACACCATATATTTT. Amino acid sequence: CASSLVSAGNTIYF. The chain carries TRBV7-2 and TRBJ1-3; D call uncertain. Germline V CDR1 and CDR2: SGHTA, FQGNSA. Trimming stripped 1 base from V and 4 bases from J, with 8 bases between. The CDR3 totals 14 residues.

V usage is TRBV2 and J usage is TRBJ2-3; D may match TRBD1 or TRBD2 (5 bases each). The CDR3 totals 14 residues. Germline CDR1 is SNHLY and CDR2 is FYNNEI. V lost 3 bases to trimming and J lost 4 bases, with 11 bases between them. As DNA, the CDR3 is TGTGCCAGCAGTGAGGCCGAGGGGCCAGATACGCAGTATTTT. It translates to CASSEAEGPDTQYF.

The chain combines TRBV2 with TRBJ2-1; 14 bases are shared with TRBD2. The V gene's germline CDR1 is SNHLY and CDR2 FYNNEI. The CDR3 is 14 amino acids. V was pared by 7 bases and J by 7 bases, with 3 bases of the junction left unmatched. This CDR3 is CASTGLAGANEQFF. CDR3 nucleotide sequence: TGTGCCAGCACGGGACTAGCGGGAGCGAATGAGCAGTTCTTC.

The chain couples TRBV19 to TRBJ2-6; the match to TRBD1 covers 7 bases. Germline assignment: CDR1 LNHDA and CDR2 SQIVND (reference sequence). The CDR3 runs 14 residues. J lost 0 bases, V lost 9 bases, and 2 bases had no gene match. The DNA of the CDR3 is TGTGCCAGGAGACAGGGCTCTGGGGCCAACGTCCTGACTTTC. As protein: CARRQGSGANVLTF. Supplemented by reference TRBV19 and TRBJ2-6, the full variable domain reads DGGITQSPKYLFRKEGQNVTLSCEQNLNHDAMYWYRQDPGQGLRLIYYSQIVNDFQKGDIAEGYSVSREKKESFPLTVTSAQKNPTAFYLCARRQGSGANVLTFGAGSRLTVL.

The chain combines TRBV7-8 with TRBJ2-4; no clear D gene. Germline V gives CDR1 SGHVS, CDR2 FQNEAQ. Trimming took 1 base from V and 4 from J, leaving 11 bases between them. This CDR3 contains 15 residues. The CDR3: CASSLVGPGKNIQYF. The CDR3 DNA follows: TGTGCCAGCAGCTTAGTCGGCCCCGGGAAAAACATTCAGTACTTC.

Comments on this clone: This sample also contains other DNA sequences that code for the same CDR3. This rearrangement joins TRBV9 to TRBJ2-5; D call uncertain. The CDR3 is 14 residues long. V lost 0 bases to trimming and J lost 1 base, with 7 bases between them. Germline assignment: CDR1 SGDLS and CDR2 YYNGEE. The CDR3 reads CASSVEAGQETQYF. In DNA form, the CDR3 reads TGTGCCAGCAGCGTAGAGGCAGGCCAAGAGACCCAGTACTTC.

This clone was picked up one time. V and J are TRBV7-6 and TRBJ2-5; D is unclear. Between the trimmed V and J ends, which lost 4 bases and 5 bases, there was a span of 14 bases. The CDR3 loop spans 14 amino acids. Per the germline V gene, CDR1 is SGHVS and CDR2 is FNYEAQ. The CDR3 protein is CASSSIGGKETQYF. The CDR3 region has the DNA TGTGCCAGCAGCTCCATAGGTGGGAAGGAGACCCAGTACTTC.

This clone occurred a few times. The chain couples TRBV5-1 to TRBJ2-3; 9 bases are a match to TRBD2. The trim removed 0 bases at V and 0 bases at J, leaving 5 bases unmatched. Per the germline V gene, CDR1 is SGHRS and CDR2 is YFSETQ. The CDR3 has 17 amino acids. CDR3 sequence: CASSLGALAGSTDTQYF. The CDR3 DNA follows: TGCGCCAGCAGCTTGGGGGCGCTAGCGGGAAGCACAGATACGCAGTATTTT.

The rearrangement uses TRBV28 and TRBJ1-4, with 7 nucleotides matching TRBD1. There are 15 residues in the CDR3. The ends lost 4 bases at V and 8 bases at J; junction bases unmatched: 10. The V gene's germline CDR1 is MDHEN and CDR2 SYDVKM. CDR3 nucleotide sequence: TGTGCCAGCAGTTCATCGACAGGGTACGGGGAAAAACTGTTTTTT. Translation gives CASSSSTGYGEKLFF.

The V call is TRBV10-3, the J call TRBJ1-1, with D unresolved. Germline V gene sequence: CDR1 ENHRY, CDR2 SYGVKD. The length of the CDR3 is 14 residues. Trimming stripped 3 bases from V and 5 bases from J, with 13 bases between. In DNA, the CDR3 is TGTGCCATCAGTGATCGCGAAGGGTGGACTGAAGCTTTCTTT. Residues: CAISDREGWTEAFF.

The J gene is TRBJ2-5, the V gene TRBV5-1; 7 bases map to TRBD2. In germline, CDR1 is SGHRS, CDR2 YFSETQ. Germline trimming cut 6 bases from V and 7 bases from J; bases unmatched to any gene: 18. The CDR3 has 16 amino acids. The CDR3 loop reads CASIYTAGAAGATQYF. The DNA for the CDR3 is TGCGCCAGCATTTATACGGCGGGAGCGGCCGGGGCGACCCAGTACTTC.

The chain carries TRBV2 and TRBJ1-1, with a possible D match to TRBD1 (6 bases). Trimming shortened V by 8 bases and J by 4 bases, and 17 bases separated the two germline ends. This CDR3 contains 14 residues. Germline CDR1 and CDR2: SNHLY and FYNNEI. The CDR3 sequence is CASEANRAGTEAFF. For the CDR3, the DNA is TGTGCCAGCGAAGCGAACAGGGCGGGCACTGAAGCTTTCTTT.

The J gene is TRBJ2-7, the V gene TRBV19; TRBD1 is a possible D gene (6 bases). Trimming removed 8 bases at V and 3 bases at J, with 11 bases between. CDR3 length: 12 residues. CDR1 LNHDA and CDR2 SQIVND come from the germline V gene (reference sequence). The CDR3 region has the DNA TGTGCCAGTCAAGGACAGAACTACGAGCAGTACTTC. Translated: CASQGQNYEQYF. Combining the CDR3 with reference TRBV19 and TRBJ2-7 gives the whole variable domain DGGITQSPKYLFRKEGQNVTLSCEQNLNHDAMYWYRQDPGQGLRLIYYSQIVNDFQKGDIAEGYSVSREKKESFPLTVTSAQKNPTAFYLCASQGQNYEQYFGPGTRLTVT.

The J gene is TRBJ1-1, the V gene TRBV2; D unclear. Trimming stripped 4 bases from V and 4 bases from J, with 13 bases between. The CDR3 is made up of 14 amino acids. CDR1 SNHLY and CDR2 FYNNEI come from the germline V gene. CDR3 DNA: TGTGCCAGCAGTGTTCTGGACCTACTCACTGAAGCTTTCTTT. Translation: CASSVLDLLTEAFF.

The CDR3 is CASSEIVGQNTEAFF. Written as DNA, the CDR3 is TGTGCCAGCAGTGAAATCGTCGGTCAGAACACTGAAGCTTTCTTT. The chain combines TRBV6-1 with TRBJ1-1; D is undetermined. With 2 bases removed from V and 1 base from J, the gap between germline ends came to 11 bases. Germline V gene lookup returns CDR1 MNHNS and CDR2 SASEGT. The CDR3 consists of 15 residues.

CDR3 protein: CASSLSSGIGTDTQYF. CDR3 nucleotide sequence: TGTGCCAGCAGCTTATCTAGCGGGATCGGAACAGATACGCAGTATTTT. The genes are TRBV7-9 and TRBJ2-3, with TRBD2 identical over 9 bases. After removal of 2 bases from V and 3 bases from J, the junction contained 6 bases not matched to a gene. CDR3 length: 16 amino acids. Per the germline V gene, CDR1 is SEHNR and CDR2 is FQNEAQ (reference sequence).

The V and J genes are TRBV18 and TRBJ2-1, with 9 nucleotides matching TRBD2. The CDR3 is 16 amino acids. The ends lost 1 base at V and 4 bases at J; junction bases unmatched: 5. CDR1 is KGHSH, CDR2 LQKENI, per germline. CDR3 region: CASSPQAREGYNEQFF. CDR3 in DNA: TGTGCCAGCTCACCACAAGCGCGGGAGGGGTACAATGAGCAGTTCTTC.

The chain has TRBV7-9 and TRBJ1-1; 9 nucleotides line up with TRBD1. V lost 5 bases to trimming and J lost 5 bases; unmatched junction nucleotides: 9. The germline CDR1 and CDR2 sequences are SEHNR and FQNEAQ (reference sequence). The CDR3 has 15 amino acids. The CDR3 loop is CASSERQGGRTEAFF. CDR3 coding DNA: TGTGCCAGCAGCGAGAGACAGGGGGGAAGGACTGAAGCTTTCTTT.

This chain links TRBV6-5 with TRBJ1-2, with 7 positions matching TRBD1. V lost 4 bases and J lost 7; bases outside the gene matches: 9. The CDR3 is 14 amino acids. The V gene's germline CDR1 is MNHEY and CDR2 SVGAGI. The CDR3, as DNA: TGTGCCAGCAGTTCGGGAGGGGGCGCAATTGGCTACACCTTC. Its protein product is CASSSGGGAIGYTF.

The chain links TRBV28 to TRBJ1-2; TRBD1 agrees at 7 bases. V shed 4 bases and J 6 bases; nucleotides not matched to a gene: 11. CDR1 MDHEN and CDR2 SYDVKM come from the germline V gene. The CDR3 contains 15 residues. CDR3 amino acids: CASSSPDRVANGYTF. In DNA form, the CDR3 reads TGTGCCAGCAGTTCCCCCGACAGGGTCGCCAATGGCTACACCTTC.

The chain couples TRBV5-1 to TRBJ2-5; D remains ambiguous. Trimming removed 1 base from V and 5 bases from J, with 12 bases in between. The CDR3 spans 14 residues. Germline V lookup: CDR1 SGHRS, CDR2 YFSETQ. The CDR3 DNA follows: TGCGCCAGCAGCTTGACGGTCTTACGGGAGACCCAGTACTTC. This gives the protein CASSLTVLRETQYF.

J is TRBJ2-7 and V is TRBV5-5, with a tentative D call TRBD2 (6 bases). Germline CDR1 SGHKS, CDR2 YYEKEE (reference sequence). The CDR3 loop spans 15 amino acids. Trimming shortened V by 4 bases and J by 0 bases, and 14 bases separated the two germline ends. The CDR3 loop reads CASSRQRGTSYEQYF. For the CDR3, the DNA is TGTGCCAGCAGCCGTCAACGCGGGACCTCCTACGAGCAGTACTTC. Combining the CDR3 with reference TRBV5-5 and TRBJ2-7 gives the whole variable domain DAGVTQSPTHLIKTRGQQVTLRCSPISGHKSVSWYQQVLGQGPQFIFQYYEKEERGRGNFPDRFSARQFPNYSSELNVNALLLGDSALYLCASSRQRGTSYEQYFGPGTRLTVT.

The J gene is TRBJ1-5, the V gene TRBV29-1; no clear D. Germline assignment: CDR1 SQVTM and CDR2 ANQGSEA. The CDR3 runs 13 residues. The V end lost 7 bases, the J end lost 4 bases, and 14 bases lay between the germline ends. The CDR3 loop reads CSAAAGENQPQHF. The CDR3 DNA follows: TGCAGCGCCGCTGCTGGGGAAAATCAGCCCCAGCATTTT. Full variable domain (outside the CDR3, taken from reference TRBV29-1 and TRBJ1-5): SAVISQKPSRDICQRGTSLTIQCQVDSQVTMMFWYRQQPGQSLTLIATANQGSEATYESGFVIDKFPISRPNLTFSTLTVSNMSPEDSSIYLCSAAAGENQPQHFGDGTRLSIL.

This chain uses TRBV28 with TRBJ2-3; 12 bases fit TRBD2. The J segment lost 2 bases and the V segment lost 7 bases, leaving 4 bases of the junction unmatched. The CDR3 consists of 15 residues. Germline values: CDR1 MDHEN, CDR2 SYDVKM. For the CDR3, the DNA is TGTGCCAGCACTCTAGCGGGAGGGAACACAGATACGCAGTATTTT. This sequence encodes CASTLAGGNTDTQYF. The full variable domain, completed using reference TRBV28 and TRBJ2-3, is DVKVTQSSRYLVKRTGEKVFLECVQDMDHENMFWYRQDPGLGLRLIYFSYDVKMKEKGDIPEGYSVSREKKERFSLILESASTNQTSMYLCASTLAGGNTDTQYFGPGTRLTVL.

The V and J genes are TRBV4-3 and TRBJ2-2, with D perhaps matching TRBD2 (5 bases). Germline CDR1 reads LGHNA; CDR2 reads YSLEER. The CDR3 length is 14 residues. The V gene lost 0 bases and the J gene lost 6 bases, with 8 bases spanning the gap. The CDR3 sequence: CASSQEFGAGELFF. For the CDR3, the DNA is TGCGCCAGCAGCCAAGAGTTCGGGGCCGGGGAGCTGTTTTTT.